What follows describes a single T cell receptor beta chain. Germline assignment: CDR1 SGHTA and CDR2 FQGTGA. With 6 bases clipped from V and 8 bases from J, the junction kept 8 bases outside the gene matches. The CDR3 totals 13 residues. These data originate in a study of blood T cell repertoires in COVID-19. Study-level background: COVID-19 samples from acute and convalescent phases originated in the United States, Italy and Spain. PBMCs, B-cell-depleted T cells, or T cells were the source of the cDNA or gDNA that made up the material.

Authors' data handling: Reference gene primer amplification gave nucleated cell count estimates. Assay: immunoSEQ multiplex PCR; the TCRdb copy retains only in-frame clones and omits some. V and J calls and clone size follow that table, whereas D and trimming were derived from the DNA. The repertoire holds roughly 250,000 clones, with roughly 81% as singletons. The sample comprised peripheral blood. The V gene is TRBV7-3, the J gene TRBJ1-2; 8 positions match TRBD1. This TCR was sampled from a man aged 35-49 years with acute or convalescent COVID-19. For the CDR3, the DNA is TGTGCCAGCAGTCAACAACAGGGGGAAGGCTACACCTTC. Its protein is CASSQQQGEGYTF.